This TCR beta chain derives from a study of blood T cell repertoires in COVID-19. For the study at large: Nucleic acid was either cDNA or gDNA, and it came from T cells, B-cell-depleted T cells, or PBMCs.

The CDR3 consists of 16 residues. Germline V lookup: CDR1 SGHRS, CDR2 YFSETQ. V was clipped by 3 bases and J by 5 bases; unmatched bases: 9. Method: immunoSEQ multiplex PCR; TCRdb's copy keeps in-frame clones and lacks some. This sample has 84,000 or so clones, with about 80% found just once. The specimen was peripheral blood. The V and J genes are TRBV5-1 and TRBJ2-5, with 11 bases identical to TRBD2. The sequence was collected from a human donor in a cohort sampled during active COVID-19. CDR3 sequence reads: CASSSIAGGPGETQYF. CDR3 bases: TGCGCCAGCAGCTCCATAGCGGGAGGGCCGGGGGAGACCCAGTACTTC. The complete variable domain, with remaining parts taken from reference TRBV5-1 and TRBJ2-5, reads KAGVTQTPRYLIKTRGQQVTLSCSPISGHRSVSWYQQTPGQGLQFLFEYFSETQRNKGNFPGRFSGRQFSNSRSEMNVSTLELGDSALYLCASSSIAGGPGETQYFGPGTRLLVL.